This TCR beta chain was identified during a study of long-term antiretroviral therapy in people with HIV. Runs used v3.0 of the immunoSEQ assay and were done at survey level. TCRdb keeps only in-frame clones here, not all; method: immunoSEQ multiplex PCR. Of about 35,000 clones listed, approximately 74% are singletons. Note on this clone: Antigen specificity is unknown.

Points from the study as a whole: Blood draws took place between about 2003 and 2018 and possibly involved older ART regimens. Transplant-donor-level diversity was not reached after ART, though diversity increased.

Germline assignment: CDR1 SEHNR and CDR2 FQNEAQ (reference sequence). The CDR3 has 17 amino acids. With V trimmed by 7 bases and J by 6 bases, 13 bases remained unmatched. The chain links TRBV7-9 to TRBJ1-6; TRBD1 agrees at 9 bases. The sample in question was unsorted PBMCs, obtained 3 years after starting antiretroviral therapy. This sequence originates from a man aged 50-60 years with HIV. Here the CDR3 DNA reads TGTGCCAGCAACCTCCCACAGGGGGCTGGCTCTAATTCACCCCTCCACTTT. Translated, it gives CASNLPQGAGSNSPLHF.